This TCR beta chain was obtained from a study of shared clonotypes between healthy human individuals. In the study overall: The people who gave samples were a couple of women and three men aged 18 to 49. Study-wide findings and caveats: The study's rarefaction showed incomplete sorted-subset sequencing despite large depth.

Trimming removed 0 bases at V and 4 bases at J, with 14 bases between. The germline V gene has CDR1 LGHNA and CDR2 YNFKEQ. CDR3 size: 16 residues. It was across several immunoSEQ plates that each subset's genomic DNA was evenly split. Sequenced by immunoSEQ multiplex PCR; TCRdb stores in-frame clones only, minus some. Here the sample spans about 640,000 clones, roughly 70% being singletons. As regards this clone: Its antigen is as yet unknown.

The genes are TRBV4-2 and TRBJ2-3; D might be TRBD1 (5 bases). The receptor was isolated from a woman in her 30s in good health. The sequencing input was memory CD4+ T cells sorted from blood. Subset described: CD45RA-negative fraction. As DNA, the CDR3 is TGTGCCAGCAGCCAAGATCTCAGGCAGGGTTCAGATACGCAGTATTTT. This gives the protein CASSQDLRQGSDTQYF.